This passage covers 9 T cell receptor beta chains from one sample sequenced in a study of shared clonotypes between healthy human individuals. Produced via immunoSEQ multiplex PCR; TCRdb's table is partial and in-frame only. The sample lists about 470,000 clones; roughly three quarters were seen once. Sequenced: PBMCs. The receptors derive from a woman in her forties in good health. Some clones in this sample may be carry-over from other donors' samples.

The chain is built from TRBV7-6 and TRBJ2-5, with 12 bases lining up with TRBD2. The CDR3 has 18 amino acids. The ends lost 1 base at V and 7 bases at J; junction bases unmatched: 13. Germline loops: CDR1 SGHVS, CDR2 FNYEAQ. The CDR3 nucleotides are TGTGCCAGCAGCTTAGGGACCTCTAGCGGGAGGGCCGAGGTGACCCAGTACTTC. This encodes CASSLGTSSGRAEVTQYF.

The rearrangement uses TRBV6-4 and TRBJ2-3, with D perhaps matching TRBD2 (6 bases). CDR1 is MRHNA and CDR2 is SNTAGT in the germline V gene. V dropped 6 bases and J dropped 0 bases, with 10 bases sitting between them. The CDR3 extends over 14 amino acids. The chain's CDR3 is CASSPSGSTDTQYF. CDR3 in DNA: TGTGCCAGCAGCCCAAGCGGGAGCACAGATACGCAGTATTTT.

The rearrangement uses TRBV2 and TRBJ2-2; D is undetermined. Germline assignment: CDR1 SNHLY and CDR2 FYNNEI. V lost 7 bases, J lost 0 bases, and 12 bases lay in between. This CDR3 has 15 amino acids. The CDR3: CASKEGPANTGELFF. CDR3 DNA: TGTGCCAGCAAGGAAGGGCCGGCGAACACCGGGGAGCTGTTTTTT.

This CDR3 is CASSVEGGSGNTIYF. The CDR3 DNA is TGTGCCAGCAGCGTAGAAGGGGGCTCTGGAAACACCATATATTTT. The genes are TRBV9 and TRBJ1-3; D is possibly TRBD1 (6 bases). The CDR3 covers 15 residues. The V gene lost 0 bases and the J gene lost 0 bases, with 7 bases spanning the gap. The germline CDR1 and CDR2 sequences are SGDLS and YYNGEE.

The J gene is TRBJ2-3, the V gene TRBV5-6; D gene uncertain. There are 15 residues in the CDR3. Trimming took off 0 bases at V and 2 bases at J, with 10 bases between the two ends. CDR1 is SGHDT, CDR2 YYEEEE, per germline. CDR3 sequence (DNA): TGTGCCAGCAGCTTGGACAGTCGGCACACAGATACGCAGTATTTT. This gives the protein CASSLDSRHTDTQYF. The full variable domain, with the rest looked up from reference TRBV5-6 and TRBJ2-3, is DAGVTQSPTHLIKTRGQQVTLRCSPKSGHDTVSWYQQALGQGPQFIFQYYEEEERQRGNFPDRFSGHQFPNYSSELNVNALLLGDSALYLCASSLDSRHTDTQYFGPGTRLTVL.

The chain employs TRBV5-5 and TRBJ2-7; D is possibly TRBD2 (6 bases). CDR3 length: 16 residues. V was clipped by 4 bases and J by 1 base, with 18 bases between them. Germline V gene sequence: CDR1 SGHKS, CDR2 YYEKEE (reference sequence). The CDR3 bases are TGTGCCAGCAGCCCAACCAGGCTAGCGCGTTCCTACGAGCAGTACTTC. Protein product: CASSPTRLARSYEQYF.

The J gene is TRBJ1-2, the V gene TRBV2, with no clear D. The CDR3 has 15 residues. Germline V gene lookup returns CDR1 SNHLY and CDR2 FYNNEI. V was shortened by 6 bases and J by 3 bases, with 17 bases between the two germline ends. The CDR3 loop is CASRSPGGFHYGYTF. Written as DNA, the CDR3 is TGTGCCAGCAGATCTCCCGGAGGGTTCCACTATGGCTACACCTTC.

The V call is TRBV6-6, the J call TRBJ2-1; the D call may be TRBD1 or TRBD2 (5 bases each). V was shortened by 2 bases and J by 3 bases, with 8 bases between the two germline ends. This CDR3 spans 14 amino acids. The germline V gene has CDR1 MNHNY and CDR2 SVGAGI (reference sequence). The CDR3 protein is CASSYGTVYNEQFF. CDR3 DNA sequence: TGTGCCAGCAGTTACGGGACGGTCTACAATGAGCAGTTCTTC.

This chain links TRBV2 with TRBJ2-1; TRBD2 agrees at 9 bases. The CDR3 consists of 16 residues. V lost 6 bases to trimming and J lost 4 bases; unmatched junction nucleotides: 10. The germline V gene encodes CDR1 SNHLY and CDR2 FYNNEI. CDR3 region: CASRGPGTSPYNEQFF. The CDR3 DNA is TGTGCCAGCAGAGGGCCCGGGACTAGCCCATACAATGAGCAGTTCTTC.